The 22 T cell receptor beta chains presented below share a single source sample, sequenced in a study of PD-1 blockade in mismatch repair-deficient tumors. TCRdb's table, derived via immunoSEQ multiplex PCR, lists solely in-frame clones and lacks some. Of about 34,000 clones listed, 80% are singletons. The source material was PBMCs, sampled approximately 6 weeks after starting pembrolizumab. All receptors come from an adult with mismatch repair-deficient cancer.

This clone appeared a few times. The genes are TRBV5-1 and TRBJ2-7; 7 bases are a match to TRBD1. The CDR3 has 14 residues. V gave up 4 bases and J gave up 3 bases; unmatched junction bases: 7. Germline CDR1 SGHRS, CDR2 YFSETQ. CDR3 in DNA: TGCGCCAGCAGCATAGGACAGGTTTTCTACGAGCAGTACTTC. Its translation is CASSIGQVFYEQYF. Drawing the rest from reference TRBV5-1 and TRBJ2-7, the complete variable domain is KAGVTQTPRYLIKTRGQQVTLSCSPISGHRSVSWYQQTPGQGLQFLFEYFSETQRNKGNFPGRFSGRQFSNSRSEMNVSTLELGDSALYLCASSIGQVFYEQYFGPGTRLTVT.

The chain combines TRBV28 with TRBJ2-1, with D possibly TRBD1 on 5 matching bases. The CDR3 totals 16 residues. Trimming took 4 bases from V and 0 from J, leaving 13 bases between them. CDR1 and CDR2 (germline): MDHEN, SYDVKM. The CDR3 is CASSSPDTSSYNEQFF. The CDR3 bases are TGTGCCAGCAGTTCTCCGGACACAAGCTCCTACAATGAGCAGTTCTTC.

The V gene is TRBV5-4, the J gene TRBJ1-4; no definite D call. The germline CDR1 and CDR2 sequences are SGHNT and YYREEE (reference sequence). CDR3 length equals 19 residues. Trimming pared 5 bases from V and 6 bases from J, leaving 29 bases between. CDR3 protein: CASSNKAGFHIEEDEKLFF. CDR3 in DNA: TGTGCCAGCAGTAATAAGGCCGGGTTTCACATAGAGGAGGATGAAAAACTGTTTTTT. Drawing the rest from reference TRBV5-4 and TRBJ1-4, the complete variable domain is ETGVTQSPTHLIKTRGQQVTLRCSSQSGHNTVSWYQQALGQGPQFIFQYYREEENGRGNFPPRFSGLQFPNYSSELNVNALELDDSALYLCASSNKAGFHIEEDEKLFFGSGTQLSVL.

The rearrangement uses TRBV4-1 and TRBJ2-1; a weak D match, TRBD2 (5 bases). V lost 4 bases to trimming and J lost 0 bases, with 16 bases between them. This CDR3 spans 17 amino acids. Germline lookup yields CDR1 MGHRA and CDR2 YSYEKL. In DNA form, the CDR3 reads TGCGCCAGCAGCCCCAACGTAGCGTTGAGCTCCTACAATGAGCAGTTCTTC. Its translation: CASSPNVALSSYNEQFF.

The V gene is TRBV5-6, the J gene TRBJ2-1; TRBD1 matches 8 bases. V shed 4 bases, J shed 5 bases, and the junction held 5 bases outside the gene matches. CDR3 length: 14 amino acids. Germline assignment: CDR1 SGHDT and CDR2 YYEEEE. The CDR3 region is CASSPGTGNNEQFF. The CDR3 DNA is TGTGCCAGCAGCCCCGGGACAGGAAACAATGAGCAGTTCTTC.

This clone occurred once. V is TRBV27 and J is TRBJ2-3, with TRBD1 matching over 7 bases. The CDR3 is made up of 15 amino acids. Germline V lookup: CDR1 MNHEY, CDR2 SMNVEV (reference sequence). Losses at the gene ends were 5 bases for V and 2 bases for J; bases not matched to a gene: 7. CDR3: CASSPHGTVTDTQYF. The CDR3 coding sequence is TGTGCCAGCAGTCCTCATGGGACAGTCACAGATACGCAGTATTTT.

The J gene is TRBJ1-2, the V gene TRBV18; perhaps TRBD1 as D (6 bases). Between the trimmed V and J ends, which lost 5 bases and 7 bases, there was a span of 14 bases. This CDR3 contains 13 residues. Germline V gene lookup returns CDR1 KGHSH and CDR2 LQKENI. The CDR3 region is CASSSLDSRGYTF. The CDR3, as DNA: TGTGCCAGCTCATCCCTGGACAGTCGTGGCTACACCTTC.

The V call is TRBV28, the J call TRBJ1-5; no definite D call. V was clipped by 7 bases and J by 3 bases, with 16 bases between them. The CDR3 has 15 residues. Germline V gene lookup returns CDR1 MDHEN and CDR2 SYDVKM. The DNA of the CDR3 is TGTGCCAGCACCCCGGCGGGAGTCCTCAATCAGCCCCAGCATTTT. Protein product: CASTPAGVLNQPQHF.

This rearrangement joins TRBV5-3 to TRBJ2-3, with D hard to call. TRBV5-3 is assigned to the ORF class and has an uncertain function. With 6 bases removed from V and 6 bases from J, the gap between germline ends came to 23 bases. The CDR3 sequence is 16 residues long. CDR3 amino acids: CARMRRRLMKVDTQYF. The CDR3 DNA follows: TGTGCCAGAATGAGGCGACGATTAATGAAAGTGGATACGCAGTATTTT.

The chain combines TRBV9 with TRBJ2-7; D perhaps matches TRBD1 (5 bases). This CDR3 contains 15 residues. Trimming cost V 2 bases and J 2 bases, with 14 bases left between them. Per germline, CDR1 SGDLS and CDR2 YYNGEE. CDR3 loop: CASSVSTGPTYEQYF. The DNA for the CDR3 is TGTGCCAGCAGCGTTAGCACAGGACCAACCTACGAGCAGTACTTC.

The chain carries TRBV27 and TRBJ1-5; a possible D gene is TRBD1 (5 bases). Germline-derived CDR1 and CDR2 are MNHEY and SMNVEV (reference sequence). Trimming stripped 3 bases from V and 6 bases from J, with 12 bases between. This CDR3 spans 14 amino acids. The CDR3 DNA follows: TGTGCCAGCAGTTTTAGGGGCGGCGGTCAGCCCCAGCATTTT. Protein product: CASSFRGGGQPQHF.

The chain employs TRBV18 and TRBJ1-2; 10 nucleotides align to TRBD1. The CDR3 loop spans 16 amino acids. Germline V lookup: CDR1 KGHSH, CDR2 LQKENI. V was pared by 3 bases and J by 5 bases, with 9 bases of the junction left unmatched. The CDR3 here is CASSPQRDRGGYGYTF. The CDR3 nucleotides read TGTGCCAGCTCACCTCAGCGGGACAGGGGTGGTTATGGCTACACCTTC.

To note about this clone: At the DNA level, this CDR3 is encoded by other sequences in the same sample as well. The genes are TRBV30 and TRBJ2-3, with TRBD2 identical over 7 bases. Germline values: CDR1 GTSNPN, CDR2 SVGIG (reference sequence). J was trimmed by 0 bases and V by 0 bases; bases with no gene match: 3. There are 15 residues in the CDR3. The chain's CDR3 is CAWSVASGSTDTQYF. The CDR3 coding sequence is TGTGCCTGGAGTGTGGCTAGCGGTAGCACAGATACGCAGTATTTT.

Regarding this clone: The junction departs from the called germline gene at one end, perhaps through a read error. This chain joins TRBV29-1 and TRBJ1-2, with D perhaps matching TRBD1 (5 bases). Germline V gene sequence: CDR1 SQVTM, CDR2 ANQGSEA. This CDR3 comprises 11 residues. CDR3 in amino acids: CSVDMNSGYTF. CDR3 sequence (DNA): TGCAGCGTGGACATGAACTCTGGCTACACCTTC.

The genes are TRBV25-1 and TRBJ1-1; the match to TRBD1 covers 9 bases. The CDR3 runs to 15 residues. The ends lost 4 bases at V and 6 bases at J; junction bases unmatched: 9. The germline CDR1 and CDR2 sequences are MGHDK and SYGVNS. The CDR3 spells CASSGWTGEYSEAFF. The DNA for the CDR3 is TGTGCCAGCAGTGGGTGGACAGGGGAATATTCTGAAGCTTTCTTT.

The chain has TRBV23-1 and TRBJ1-2; no firm D call. TRBV23-1 is placed among ORFs of uncertain function. This CDR3 spans 15 amino acids. Trimming left V 3 bases short and J 2 bases short, with 13 bases between. Here the CDR3 reads CASSHDGLRNYGYTF. CDR3 in DNA: TGCGCCAGCAGTCACGACGGGTTGAGAAACTATGGCTACACCTTC.

The V call is TRBV5-6, the J call TRBJ2-5; 9 positions match TRBD1. The V and J ends lost 0 bases and 3 bases, in that order; junction bases with no gene match: 3. The CDR3 totals 15 residues. Germline assignment: CDR1 SGHDT and CDR2 YYEEEE. In DNA, the CDR3 is TGTGCCAGCAGCTTGGAGAGACAGGGGGAAGAGACCCAGTACTTC. As protein: CASSLERQGEETQYF.

V usage is TRBV19 and J usage is TRBJ2-7; TRBD2 matches 10 bases. After removal of 5 bases from V and 3 bases from J, the junction contained 19 bases not matched to a gene. The CDR3 runs to 19 residues. Germline CDR1 reads LNHDA; CDR2 reads SQIVND (reference sequence). The CDR3 coding sequence is TGTGCCAGTAGTCCCCGGGCGACTAGCGGGCTGAAAAGTGGCTACGAGCAGTACTTC. The encoded protein is CASSPRATSGLKSGYEQYF.

The chain recombines TRBV10-2 with TRBJ1-4; 8 bases are a match to TRBD1. V shed 3 bases and J 3 bases; nucleotides not matched to a gene: 12. Germline assignment: CDR1 WSHSY and CDR2 SAAADI. This CDR3 has 18 amino acids. The CDR3 loop is CASSEYRGMIAANEKLFF. Here the CDR3 DNA reads TGCGCCAGCAGTGAATACAGGGGGATGATTGCGGCTAATGAAAAACTGTTTTTT.

The genes are TRBV11-3 and TRBJ2-7; 10 bases line up with TRBD1. V was clipped by 2 bases and J by 2 bases; unmatched bases: 3. The CDR3 covers 15 residues. Germline values: CDR1 SGHNT, CDR2 YENEEA. This CDR3 reads CASSLRTGGPYEQYF. Here the CDR3 DNA reads TGTGCCAGCAGCTTAAGGACAGGGGGTCCCTACGAGCAGTACTTC.

The chain combines TRBV7-9 with TRBJ1-4; 9 bases are shared with TRBD1. The CDR3 spans 17 residues. The V and J ends lost 1 base and 0 bases, in that order; junction bases with no gene match: 3. Germline CDR1 is SEHNR and CDR2 is FQNEAQ (reference sequence). CDR3 in DNA: TGTGCCAGCAGCTTAGGGACAGGGGCGCCAACTAATGAAAAACTGTTTTTT. Translating gives CASSLGTGAPTNEKLFF.

This sequence joins TRBV2 and TRBJ1-1, with TRBD1 identical over 9 bases. Trimming cost V 7 bases and J 8 bases; bases outside gene matches: 8. Germline V lookup: CDR1 SNHLY, CDR2 FYNNEI. The CDR3 covers 13 residues. As DNA, the CDR3 is TGTGCCAGCACGTTAAACAGGGGGCTGGAAGCTTTCTTT. It yields the protein CASTLNRGLEAFF.